This record looks at one T cell receptor beta chain sequence and its context. This sample stems from a study of blood T cell repertoires in COVID-19. Study as a whole: Material from acute and convalescent COVID-19 was sourced from the United States, Italy and Spain. Sources were T cells, B-cell-depleted T cells, or PBMCs; the material itself was cDNA or gDNA.

Sequencing was performed with immunoSEQ multiplex PCR; in TCRdb, only in-frame clones are kept and a portion is missing. The sample has 250,000 to 350,000 clones; around 83% are singletons. The ends lost 4 bases at V and 7 bases at J; junction bases unmatched: 4. The CDR3 is 13 amino acids. The receptor was isolated from a woman between 45 and 60 years old with acute or convalescent COVID-19. Sequencing was done on a sample of peripheral blood. The chain couples TRBV12-3 or TRBV12-4 to TRBJ1-5; TRBD1 matches 7 bases. Written as DNA, the CDR3 is TGTGCCAGCAGTTGGGACAGACAGCAGCCCCAGCATTTT. Translating it yields CASSWDRQQPQHF.